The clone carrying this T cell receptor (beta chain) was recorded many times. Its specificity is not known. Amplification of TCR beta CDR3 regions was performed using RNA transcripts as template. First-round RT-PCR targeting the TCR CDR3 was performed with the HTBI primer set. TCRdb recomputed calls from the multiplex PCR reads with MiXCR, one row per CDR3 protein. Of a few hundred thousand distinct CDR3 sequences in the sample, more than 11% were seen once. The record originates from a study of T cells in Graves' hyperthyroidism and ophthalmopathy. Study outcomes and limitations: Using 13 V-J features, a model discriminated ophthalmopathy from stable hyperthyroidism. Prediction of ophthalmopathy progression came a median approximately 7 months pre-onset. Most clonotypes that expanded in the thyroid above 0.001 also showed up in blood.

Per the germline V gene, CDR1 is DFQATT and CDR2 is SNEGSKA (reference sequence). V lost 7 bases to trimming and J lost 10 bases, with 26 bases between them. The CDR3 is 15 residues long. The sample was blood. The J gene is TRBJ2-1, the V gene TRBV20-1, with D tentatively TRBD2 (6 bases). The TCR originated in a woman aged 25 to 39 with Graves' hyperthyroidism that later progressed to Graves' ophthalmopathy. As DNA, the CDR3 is TGCAGTGGTCCGGATAGCAAGTGGAGGGAAGAGGAGCAGTTCTTC. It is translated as CSGPDSKWREEEQFF.